Following are 3 T cell receptor beta chains from one sample sequenced in a study of blood T cell repertoires in COVID-19. Profiling relied on immunoSEQ multiplex PCR, and the TCRdb table lists in-frame clones only, not all of them. The repertoire holds approximately 210,000 clones, with around four fifths as singletons. The source material was peripheral blood. The receptors shown here come from a woman in her 50s with active or convalescent COVID-19.

J is TRBJ2-7 and V is TRBV27, with TRBD1 matching over 7 bases. Germline V gene sequence: CDR1 MNHEY, CDR2 SMNVEV (reference sequence). V trimming: 5 bases; J trimming: 2 bases; junction bases outside the gene matches: 6. CDR3 size: 14 residues. CDR3 sequence: CASSPTGVPYEQYF. CDR3 DNA sequence: TGTGCCAGCAGTCCCACAGGGGTTCCCTACGAGCAGTACTTC.

The gene calls are TRBV29-1 and TRBJ2-1; 9 nucleotides agree with TRBD2. V shed 4 bases, J shed 8 bases, and the junction held 12 bases outside the gene matches. CDR1 SQVTM and CDR2 ANQGSEA come from the germline V gene. The CDR3 runs 15 residues. The CDR3, as DNA: TGCAGCGTTGTGTCCGGGGCAGCGGGGGGAGATGAGCAGTTCTTC. Translation gives CSVVSGAAGGDEQFF.

The rearrangement links TRBV7-9 to TRBJ1-2; D unclear. V shed 1 base and J shed 7 bases, with 16 bases lying between them. CDR3 length: 15 residues. From germline, CDR1 is SEHNR and CDR2 FQNEAQ (reference sequence). The CDR3 DNA follows: TGTGCCAGCAGCTTAGTAGGCGGAGGGTCTATTGGCTACACCTTC. Its translation is CASSLVGGGSIGYTF.